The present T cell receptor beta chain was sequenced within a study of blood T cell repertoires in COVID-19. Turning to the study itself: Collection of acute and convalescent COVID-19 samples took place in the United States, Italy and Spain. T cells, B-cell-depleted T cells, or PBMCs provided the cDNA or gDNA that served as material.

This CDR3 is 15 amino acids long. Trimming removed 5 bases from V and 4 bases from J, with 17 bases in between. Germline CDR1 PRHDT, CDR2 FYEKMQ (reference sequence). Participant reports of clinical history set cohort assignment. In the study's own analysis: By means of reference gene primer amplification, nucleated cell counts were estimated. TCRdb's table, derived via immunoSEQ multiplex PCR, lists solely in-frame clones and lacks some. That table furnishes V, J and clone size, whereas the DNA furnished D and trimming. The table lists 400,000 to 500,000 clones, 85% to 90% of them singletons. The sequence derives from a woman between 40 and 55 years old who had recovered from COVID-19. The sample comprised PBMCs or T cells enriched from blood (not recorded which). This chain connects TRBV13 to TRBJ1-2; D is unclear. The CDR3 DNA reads TGTGCCAGCAGCATCAGGTACAGCAACTCCTATGGCTACACCTTC. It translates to CASSIRYSNSYGYTF.